This section outlines one T cell receptor beta chain sequence together with its context. As yet, its antigen is unknown. The source of the sample is a study of shared clonotypes between healthy human individuals. The wider study: The cohort comprised a couple of women and a few men. Their ages spanned 18 to 49 years. Findings and limits, study-wide: With few donors, the genetic and exposure-history diversity represented was limited.

Every contributor of samples was a Caucasian grown-up residing in Nashville, Tennessee. This CDR3 has 15 amino acids. CDR1 is SGHNT, CDR2 YYREEE, per germline (reference sequence). V trimming: 5 bases; J trimming: 0 bases; junction bases outside the gene matches: 4. Unsorted PBMCs provided DNA that was sequenced on ten immunoSEQ deep assay plates. TCRdb keeps only in-frame clones here, not all; method: immunoSEQ multiplex PCR. The sample holds fewer than 650,000 clones, around three quarters seen once. The chain recombines TRBV5-4 with TRBJ2-1; 8 bases are a match to TRBD1. Material: PBMCs. The clonotype comes from a woman between 40 and 55 years old in good health. Some clones in this sample may be carry-over from other donors' samples. CDR3 in DNA: TGTGCCAGCAGTGCGACAGGGGACTCCTACAATGAGCAGTTCTTC. Translating it yields CASSATGDSYNEQFF.